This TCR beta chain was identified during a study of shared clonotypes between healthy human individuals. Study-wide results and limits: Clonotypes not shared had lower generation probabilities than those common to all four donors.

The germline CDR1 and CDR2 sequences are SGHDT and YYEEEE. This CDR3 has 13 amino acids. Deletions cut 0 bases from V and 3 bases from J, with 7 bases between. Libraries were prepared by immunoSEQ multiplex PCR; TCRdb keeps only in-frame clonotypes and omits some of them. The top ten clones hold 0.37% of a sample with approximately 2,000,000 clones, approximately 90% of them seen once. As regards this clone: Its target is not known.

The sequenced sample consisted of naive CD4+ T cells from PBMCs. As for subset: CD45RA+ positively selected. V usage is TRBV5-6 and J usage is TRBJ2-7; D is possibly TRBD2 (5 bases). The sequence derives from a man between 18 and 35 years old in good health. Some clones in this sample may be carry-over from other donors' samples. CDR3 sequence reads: CASSLERIYEQYF. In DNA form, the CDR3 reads TGTGCCAGCAGCTTGGAGCGGATCTACGAGCAGTACTTC.